This T cell receptor beta chain came from a study of tumor-infiltrating lymphocytes in oesophageal squamous cell carcinoma. The CDR3 loop spans 15 amino acids. Germline-derived CDR1 and CDR2 are SNHLY and FYNNEI. As regards this clonotype: This may stem from a read error, because a much larger clone lies one nucleotide away.

TCRdb reprocessed the PCR reads with MiXCR, giving one entry per CDR3 protein. The sample has approximately 18,000 distinct CDR3 sequences, 40% seen once. The sequence was obtained from a male donor with esophageal squamous cell carcinoma. The chain carries TRBV2 and TRBJ2-4; D gene unclear. The closer fit of TRBJ2-7 to the DNA end suggests the J call may be wrong. Material: blood. The CDR3 sequence: CTTSERSAVLYEQYF. The CDR3 coding sequence is TGTACCACCTCAGAAAGGTCGGCCGTCCTCTACGAGCAGTACTTC.